What follows are 6 T cell receptor beta chains derived from one specimen sequenced in a study of cytomegalovirus exposure and HLA in healthy donors. 13 Jbeta primers and 60 Vbeta primers were used for the PCR. The protocol was immunoSEQ multiplex PCR, while the TCRdb copy is restricted to in-frame clones and leaves out a portion. The sample has some 96,000 clones, 60% to 80% seen once; the top ten hold 15% to 20%. Sequenced input: PBMCs. These receptors all stem from a woman aged 60-75 years in good health and CMV-seropositive.

This clone was counted only a few times. The chain recombines TRBV5-4 with TRBJ1-1; tentatively, D is TRBD1 (5 bases). The CDR3 loop spans 13 amino acids. V was pared by 0 bases and J by 11 bases, with 14 bases between. Germline V gene lookup returns CDR1 SGHNT and CDR2 YYREEE (reference sequence). CDR3 sequence (DNA): TGTGCCAGCAGCTTGGCCAGGGAAAGGCGCGCTTTCTTT. This codes for CASSLARERRAFF.

V gene TRBV7-6 combines with J gene TRBJ1-1; D not resolved. Per the germline V gene, CDR1 is SGHVS and CDR2 is FNYEAQ. Trimming left V 5 bases short and J 3 bases short, with 10 bases between. The CDR3 consists of 13 residues. The CDR3 DNA reads TGTGCCAGCAGCCCCCCACTCGACACTGAAGCTTTCTTT. Translated: CASSPPLDTEAFF.

This clone was detected only a few times. V gene TRBV6-1 combines with J gene TRBJ1-1, with 7 nucleotides matching TRBD1. V lost 7 bases, J lost 2 bases, and 4 bases stayed unmatched. CDR1 and CDR2 from the germline V gene are MNHNS and SASEGT. The CDR3 consists of 13 residues. In DNA form, the CDR3 reads TGTGCCAGCAAGGGACAGCTAAACACTGAAGCTTTCTTT. It codes for CASKGQLNTEAFF.

The rearrangement uses TRBV10-2 and TRBJ2-1; D is possibly TRBD1 (6 bases). Trimming removed 5 bases at V and 7 bases at J, with 12 bases between. The CDR3 spans 13 residues. CDR1 WSHSY and CDR2 SAAADI come from the germline V gene. This CDR3 is CASSYTGLNEQFF. CDR3 DNA sequence: TGCGCCAGCAGTTATACAGGGCTGAATGAGCAGTTCTTC.

The V call is TRBV9, the J call TRBJ2-4; tentative D call: TRBD2 (5 bases). V shed 4 bases and J shed 4 bases, with 12 bases lying between them. The CDR3 covers 14 residues. Germline V CDR1 and CDR2: SGDLS, YYNGEE. CDR3 DNA sequence: TGTGCCAGCAGCCTGGGCTGGACTAAAAACATTCAGTACTTC. Translated, it gives CASSLGWTKNIQYF.

V and J are TRBV4-1 and TRBJ1-5; possible D gene TRBD1, 6 bases. Germline V lookup: CDR1 MGHRA, CDR2 YSYEKL. The CDR3 is 15 residues long. The ends were cut back, 1 base at V and 3 bases at J, with 10 bases in the middle. The CDR3 DNA sequence: TGCGCCAGCAGCCAAGCCGGACAGATCAATCAGCCCCAGCATTTT. As protein: CASSQAGQINQPQHF.